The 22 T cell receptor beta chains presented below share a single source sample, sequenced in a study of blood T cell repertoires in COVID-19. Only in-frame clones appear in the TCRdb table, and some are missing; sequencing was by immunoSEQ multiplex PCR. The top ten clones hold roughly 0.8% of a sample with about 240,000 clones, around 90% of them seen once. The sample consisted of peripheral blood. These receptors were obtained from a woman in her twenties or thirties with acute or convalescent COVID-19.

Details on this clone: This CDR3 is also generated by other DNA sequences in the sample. CDR3 sequence: CASSSGTSGRPEQFF. CDR3 coding DNA: TGTGCCAGCAGCTCCGGGACTAGCGGGAGGCCCGAGCAGTTCTTC. The chain recombines TRBV27 with TRBJ2-1; 15 nucleotides agree with TRBD2. Trimming at V came to 6 bases and at J to 10 bases, leaving 7 bases not matched to a gene. This CDR3 is built from 15 residues. Looked up from germline, CDR1 is MNHEY and CDR2 is SMNVEV (reference sequence).

CDR3 bases: TGTGCCAGCAGCCGATCCCCGGGACTAGCGGGGGTATACGAGCAGTACTTC. As protein: CASSRSPGLAGVYEQYF. The V call is TRBV3-1 (or the pseudogene TRBV3-2), the J call TRBJ2-7; the match to TRBD2 covers 14 bases. This CDR3 is 17 amino acids long. The V gene end was trimmed by 4 bases and the J gene end by 4 bases; junction bases not matched to a gene: 9. Germline V gene data show CDR1 as LGHDT and CDR2 as YNNKEL (reference sequence).

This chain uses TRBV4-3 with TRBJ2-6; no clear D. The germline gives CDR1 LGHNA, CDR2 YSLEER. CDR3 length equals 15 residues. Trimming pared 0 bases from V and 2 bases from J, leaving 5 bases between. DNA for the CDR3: TGCGCCAGCAGCCAAGATAGTACTGGGGCCAACGTCCTGACTTTC. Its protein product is CASSQDSTGANVLTF.

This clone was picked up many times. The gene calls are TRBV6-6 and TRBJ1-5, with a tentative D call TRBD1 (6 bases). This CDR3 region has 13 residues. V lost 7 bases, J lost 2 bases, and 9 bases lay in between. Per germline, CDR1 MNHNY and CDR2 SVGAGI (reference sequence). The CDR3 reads CASTRQGNQPQHF. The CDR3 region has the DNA TGTGCCAGCACCCGACAGGGCAATCAGCCCCAGCATTTT.

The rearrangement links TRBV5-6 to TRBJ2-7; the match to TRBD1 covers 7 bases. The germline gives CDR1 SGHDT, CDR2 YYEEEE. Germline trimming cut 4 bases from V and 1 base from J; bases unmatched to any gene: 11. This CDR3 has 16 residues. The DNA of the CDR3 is TGTGCCAGCAGCCTCGAAGGGACAGTTCAATCCTACGAGCAGTACTTC. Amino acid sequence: CASSLEGTVQSYEQYF.

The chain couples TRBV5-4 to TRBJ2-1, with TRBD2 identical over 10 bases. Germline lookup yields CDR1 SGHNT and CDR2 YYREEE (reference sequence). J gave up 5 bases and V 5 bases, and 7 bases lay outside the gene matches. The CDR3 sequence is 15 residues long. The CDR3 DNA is TGTGCCAGCAGACGTAGCGGGAGGAGGCACAATGAGCAGTTCTTC. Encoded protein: CASRRSGRRHNEQFF.

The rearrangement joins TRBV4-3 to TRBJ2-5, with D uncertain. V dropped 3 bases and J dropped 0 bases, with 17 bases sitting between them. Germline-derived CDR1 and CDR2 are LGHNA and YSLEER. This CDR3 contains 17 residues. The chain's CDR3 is CASSQIVPKYYQETQYF. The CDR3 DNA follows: TGCGCCAGCAGCCAGATTGTACCGAAGTACTACCAAGAGACCCAGTACTTC.

This CDR3 reads CASRPGDRAATEAFF. The CDR3 nucleotides are TGTGCCAGCAGACCCGGGGACAGGGCCGCCACTGAAGCTTTCTTT. The chain recombines TRBV7-8 with TRBJ1-1; 9 nucleotides agree with TRBD1. After removal of 6 bases from V and 4 bases from J, the junction contained 9 bases not matched to a gene. The CDR3 contains 15 residues. Germline loops: CDR1 SGHVS, CDR2 FQNEAQ.

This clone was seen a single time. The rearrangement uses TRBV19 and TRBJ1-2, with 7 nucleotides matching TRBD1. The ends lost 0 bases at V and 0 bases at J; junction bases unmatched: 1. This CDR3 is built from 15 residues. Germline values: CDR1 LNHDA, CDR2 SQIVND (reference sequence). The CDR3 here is CASSIDRGANYGYTF. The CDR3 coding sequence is TGTGCCAGTAGTATAGACAGGGGGGCTAACTATGGCTACACCTTC.

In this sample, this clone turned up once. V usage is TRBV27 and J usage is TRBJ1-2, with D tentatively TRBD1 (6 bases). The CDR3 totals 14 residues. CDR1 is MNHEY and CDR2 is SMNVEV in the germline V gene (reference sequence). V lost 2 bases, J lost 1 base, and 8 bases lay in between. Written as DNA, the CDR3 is TGTGCCAGCAGTTTAGGGGGCGGTAACTATGGCTACACCTTC. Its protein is CASSLGGGNYGYTF.

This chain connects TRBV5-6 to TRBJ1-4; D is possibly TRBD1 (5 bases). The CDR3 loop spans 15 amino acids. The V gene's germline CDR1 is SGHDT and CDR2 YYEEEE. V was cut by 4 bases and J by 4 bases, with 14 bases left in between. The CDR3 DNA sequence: TGTGCCAGCAGCGGGAGGGACCACCATAATGAAAAACTGTTTTTT. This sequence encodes CASSGRDHHNEKLFF.

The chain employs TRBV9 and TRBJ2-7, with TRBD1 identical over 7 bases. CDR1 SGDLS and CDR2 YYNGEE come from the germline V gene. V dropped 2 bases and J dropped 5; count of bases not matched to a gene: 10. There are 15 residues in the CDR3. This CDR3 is CASSVSPARGHEQYF. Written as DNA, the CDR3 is TGTGCCAGCAGCGTGAGCCCCGCGAGGGGGCACGAGCAGTACTTC. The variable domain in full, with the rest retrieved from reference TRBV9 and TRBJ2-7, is DSGVTQTPKHLITATGQRVTLRCSPRSGDLSVYWYQQSLDQGLQFLIQYYNGEERAKGNILERFSAQQFPDLHSELNLSSLELGDSALYFCASSVSPARGHEQYFGPGTRLTVT.

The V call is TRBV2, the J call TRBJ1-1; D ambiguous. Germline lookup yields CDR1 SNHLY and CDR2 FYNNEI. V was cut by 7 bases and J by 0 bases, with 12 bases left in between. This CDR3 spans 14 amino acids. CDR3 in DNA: TGTGCCAGCACCCTGTGGGCAGTGAACACTGAAGCTTTCTTT. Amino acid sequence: CASTLWAVNTEAFF. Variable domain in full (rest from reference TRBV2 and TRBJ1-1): EPEVTQTPSHQVTQMGQEVILRCVPISNHLYFYWYRQILGQKVEFLVSFYNNEISEKSEIFDDQFSVERPDGSNFTLKIRSTKLEDSAMYFCASTLWAVNTEAFFGQGTRLTVV.

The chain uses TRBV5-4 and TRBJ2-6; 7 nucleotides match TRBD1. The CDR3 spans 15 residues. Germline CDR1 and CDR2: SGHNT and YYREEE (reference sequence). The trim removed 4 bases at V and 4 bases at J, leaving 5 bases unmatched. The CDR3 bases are TGTGCCAGCAGCCGACAGGGAACCGGGGCCAACGTCCTGACTTTC. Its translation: CASSRQGTGANVLTF.

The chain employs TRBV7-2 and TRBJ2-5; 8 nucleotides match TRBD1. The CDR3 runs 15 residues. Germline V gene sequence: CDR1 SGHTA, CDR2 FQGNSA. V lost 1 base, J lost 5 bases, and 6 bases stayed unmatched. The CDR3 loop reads CASSLDQGAGETQYF. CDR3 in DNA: TGTGCCAGCAGCTTAGACCAGGGGGCCGGGGAGACCCAGTACTTC.

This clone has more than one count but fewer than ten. This CDR3 is CAWSNGLAGPLNEQFF. The CDR3 DNA follows: TGTGCCTGGAGTAACGGCCTAGCGGGACCTCTCAATGAGCAGTTCTTC. The rearrangement links TRBV30 to TRBJ2-1; 9 nucleotides agree with TRBD2. The CDR3 loop spans 16 amino acids. V gave up 2 bases and J gave up 6 bases; unmatched junction bases: 11. Germline CDR1 reads GTSNPN; CDR2 reads SVGIG (reference sequence).

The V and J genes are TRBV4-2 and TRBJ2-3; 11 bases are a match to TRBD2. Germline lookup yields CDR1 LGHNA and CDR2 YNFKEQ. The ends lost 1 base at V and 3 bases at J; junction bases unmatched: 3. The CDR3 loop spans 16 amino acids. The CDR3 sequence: CASSQGRLAGTDTQYF. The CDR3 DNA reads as TGTGCCAGCAGCCAAGGCCGACTAGCGGGAACAGATACGCAGTATTTT.

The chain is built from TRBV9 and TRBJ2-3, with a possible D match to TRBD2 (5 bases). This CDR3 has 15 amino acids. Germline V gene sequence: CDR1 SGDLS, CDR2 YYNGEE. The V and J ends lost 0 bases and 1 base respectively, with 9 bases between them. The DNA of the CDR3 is TGTGCCAGCAGCGTAGGGACTCGAGGCACAGATACGCAGTATTTT. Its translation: CASSVGTRGTDTQYF.

CDR3 in DNA: TGTGCCAGCAGCTTAGCCGGGACAGACATCTTCCACTTT. Its translation is CASSLAGTDIFHF. The chain links TRBV7-9 to TRBJ1-6; TRBD1 matches 7 bases. CDR1 SEHNR and CDR2 FQNEAQ come from the germline V gene (reference sequence). CDR3 length: 13 amino acids. With V trimmed by 0 bases and J by 17 bases, 7 bases remained unmatched.

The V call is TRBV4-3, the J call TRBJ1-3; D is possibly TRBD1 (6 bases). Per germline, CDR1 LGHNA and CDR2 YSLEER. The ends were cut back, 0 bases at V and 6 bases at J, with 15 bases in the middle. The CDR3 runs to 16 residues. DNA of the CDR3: TGCGCCAGCAGCCAAGATGTGTGGGGGCAGGAAAACACCATATATTTT. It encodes CASSQDVWGQENTIYF.

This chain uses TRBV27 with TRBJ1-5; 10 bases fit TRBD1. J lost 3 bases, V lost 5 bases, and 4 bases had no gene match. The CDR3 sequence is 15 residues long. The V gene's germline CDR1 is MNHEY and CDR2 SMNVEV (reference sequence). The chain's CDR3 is CASSQGQGPNQPQHF. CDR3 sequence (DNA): TGTGCCAGCAGTCAGGGACAGGGGCCCAATCAGCCCCAGCATTTT.

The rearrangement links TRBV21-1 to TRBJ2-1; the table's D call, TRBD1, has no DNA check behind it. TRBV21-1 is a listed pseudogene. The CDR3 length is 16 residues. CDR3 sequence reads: CASSKGDRGLNNEQFF. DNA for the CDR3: TGTGCCAGCAGCAAAGGAGACAGGGGACTGAACAATGAGCAGTTCTTC.